The TCR beta chain under discussion was sequenced for a study of beta chain features in type 1 diabetes. Overall study results and limits: Type 1 diabetes patients had moderately but significantly shorter TCRB CDR3s in all four CD4+ subsets.

The germline CDR1 and CDR2 sequences are LNHNV and YYDKDF (reference sequence). The CDR3 contains 14 residues. The V end was cut by 3 bases, the J end by 6 bases, with 15 bases between. This clone showed up just a few times. Antigen unknown. The sequenced template was cDNA made from the entire isolated RNA. Measured with immunoSEQ multiplex PCR; TCRdb has only the in-frame clones, and not every one. Counted here are more than 200,000 clones, roughly 16% occurring once; the ten biggest clones make up approximately 0.081%. The receptor comes from a man aged 25 to 40 with type 1 diabetes. Sequencing was carried out using naive CD4+ T cells from blood. This chain uses TRBV15 with TRBJ2-7; possible D gene TRBD2, 5 bases. As DNA, the CDR3 is TGTGCCACCAGCAGCCAATCGGCGGGTCGCGAGCAGTACTTC. This encodes CATSSQSAGREQYF.